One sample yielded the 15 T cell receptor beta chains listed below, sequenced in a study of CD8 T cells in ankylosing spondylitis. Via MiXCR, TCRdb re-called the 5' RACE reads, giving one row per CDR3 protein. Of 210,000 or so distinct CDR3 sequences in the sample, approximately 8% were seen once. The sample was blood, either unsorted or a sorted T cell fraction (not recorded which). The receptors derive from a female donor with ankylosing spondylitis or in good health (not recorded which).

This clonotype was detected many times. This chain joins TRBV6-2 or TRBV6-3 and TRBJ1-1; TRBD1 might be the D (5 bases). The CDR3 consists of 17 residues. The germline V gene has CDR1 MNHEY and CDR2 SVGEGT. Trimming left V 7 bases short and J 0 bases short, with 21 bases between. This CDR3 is CASIPRGAVPMNTEAFF. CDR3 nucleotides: TGTGCCAGCATCCCAAGGGGCGCCGTCCCGATGAACACTGAAGCTTTCTTT.

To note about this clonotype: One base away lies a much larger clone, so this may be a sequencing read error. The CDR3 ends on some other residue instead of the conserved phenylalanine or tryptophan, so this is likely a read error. CDR3 nucleotides: TGCAGTGCTAGAGATAGCGGGAGGGTCAATGAGCAGTTCCTC. The encoded protein is CSARDSGRVNEQFL. The chain carries TRBV20-1 and TRBJ2-1; TRBD2 matches 11 bases. Germline loops: CDR1 DFQATT, CDR2 SNEGSKA (reference sequence). J was trimmed by 6 bases and V by 0 bases; bases with no gene match: 1. The CDR3 consists of 14 residues.

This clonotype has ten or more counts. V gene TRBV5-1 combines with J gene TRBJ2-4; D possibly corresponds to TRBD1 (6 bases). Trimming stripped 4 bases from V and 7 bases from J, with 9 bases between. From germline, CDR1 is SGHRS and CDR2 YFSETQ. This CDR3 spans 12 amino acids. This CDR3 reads CASSTTGNIQYF. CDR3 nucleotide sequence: TGCGCCAGCAGCACCACAGGGAACATTCAGTACTTC.

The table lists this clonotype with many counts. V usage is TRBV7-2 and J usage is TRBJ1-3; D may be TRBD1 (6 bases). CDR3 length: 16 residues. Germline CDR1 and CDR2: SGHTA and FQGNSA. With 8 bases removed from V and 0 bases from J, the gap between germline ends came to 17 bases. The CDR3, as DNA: TGTGCCAGCCACGAGGGGCAGGGGCCCTCTGGAAACACCATATATTTT. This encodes CASHEGQGPSGNTIYF.

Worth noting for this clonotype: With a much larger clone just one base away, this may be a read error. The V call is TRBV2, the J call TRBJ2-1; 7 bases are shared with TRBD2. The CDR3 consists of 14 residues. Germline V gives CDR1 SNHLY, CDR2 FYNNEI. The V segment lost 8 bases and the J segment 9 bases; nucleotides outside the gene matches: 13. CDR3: CASAGASGWVEQFF. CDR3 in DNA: TGTGCCAGCGCCGGGGCTAGCGGATGGGTTGAGCAGTTCTTC. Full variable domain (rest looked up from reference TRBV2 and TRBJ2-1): EPEVTQTPSHQVTQMGQEVILRCVPISNHLYFYWYRQILGQKVEFLVSFYNNEISEKSEIFDDQFSVERPDGSNFTLKIRSTKLEDSAMYFCASAGASGWVEQFFGPGTRLTVL.

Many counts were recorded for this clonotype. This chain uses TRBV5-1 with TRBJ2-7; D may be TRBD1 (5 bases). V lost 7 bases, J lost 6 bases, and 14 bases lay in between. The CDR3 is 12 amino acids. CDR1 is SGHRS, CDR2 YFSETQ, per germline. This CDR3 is CASSGQGFEQYF. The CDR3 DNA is TGCGCCAGCTCCGGCCAGGGATTCGAGCAGTACTTC. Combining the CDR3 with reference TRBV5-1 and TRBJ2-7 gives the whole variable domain KAGVTQTPRYLIKTRGQQVTLSCSPISGHRSVSWYQQTPGQGLQFLFEYFSETQRNKGNFPGRFSGRQFSNSRSEMNVSTLELGDSALYLCASSGQGFEQYFGPGTRLTVT.

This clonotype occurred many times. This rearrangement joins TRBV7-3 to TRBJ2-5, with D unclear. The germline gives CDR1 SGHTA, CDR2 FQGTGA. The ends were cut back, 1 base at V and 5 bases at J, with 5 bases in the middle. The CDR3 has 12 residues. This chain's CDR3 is CASSLNGETQYF. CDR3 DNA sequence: TGTGCCAGCAGCTTAAATGGGGAGACCCAGTACTTC.

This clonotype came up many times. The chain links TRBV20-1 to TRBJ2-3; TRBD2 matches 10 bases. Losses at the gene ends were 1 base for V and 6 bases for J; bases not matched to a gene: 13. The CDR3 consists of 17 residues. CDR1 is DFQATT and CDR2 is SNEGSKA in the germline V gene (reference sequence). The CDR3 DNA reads TGCAGTGCTAGAGGGGGGGGTCGACTAGCGGGTCGGGATACGCAGTATTTT. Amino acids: CSARGGGRLAGRDTQYF.

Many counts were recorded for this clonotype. In DNA form, the CDR3 reads TGCAGTGCCCGAACGGGACTAGGCTACAATGAGCAGTTCTTC. This sequence encodes CSARTGLGYNEQFF. The chain is built from TRBV20-1 and TRBJ2-1; 8 nucleotides agree with TRBD2. The germline V gene has CDR1 DFQATT and CDR2 SNEGSKA (reference sequence). There are 14 residues in the CDR3. The J segment lost 3 bases and the V segment lost 6 bases, leaving 7 bases of the junction unmatched.

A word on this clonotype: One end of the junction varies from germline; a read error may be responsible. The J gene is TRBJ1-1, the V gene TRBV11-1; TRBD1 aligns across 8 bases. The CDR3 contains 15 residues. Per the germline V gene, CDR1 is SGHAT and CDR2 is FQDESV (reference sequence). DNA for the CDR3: TGTGCCGGCAGGGCAGGGGGCGCGGGGAACACTGAAGCTTTCTTT. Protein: CAGRAGGAGNTEAFF.

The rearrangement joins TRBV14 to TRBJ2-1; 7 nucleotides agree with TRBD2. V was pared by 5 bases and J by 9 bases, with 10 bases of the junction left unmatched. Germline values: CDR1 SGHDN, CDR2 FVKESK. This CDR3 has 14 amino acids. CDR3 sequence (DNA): TGTGCCAGCAGCGGCGGGAGAGGGAGGAGTGAGCAGTTCTTC. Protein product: CASSGGRGRSEQFF.

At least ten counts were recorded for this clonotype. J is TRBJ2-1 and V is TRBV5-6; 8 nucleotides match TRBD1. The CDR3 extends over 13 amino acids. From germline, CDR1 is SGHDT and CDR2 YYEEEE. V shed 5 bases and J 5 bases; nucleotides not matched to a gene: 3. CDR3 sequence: CASRMTGDNEQFF. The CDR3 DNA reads TGTGCCAGCAGAATGACAGGGGACAATGAGCAGTTCTTC.

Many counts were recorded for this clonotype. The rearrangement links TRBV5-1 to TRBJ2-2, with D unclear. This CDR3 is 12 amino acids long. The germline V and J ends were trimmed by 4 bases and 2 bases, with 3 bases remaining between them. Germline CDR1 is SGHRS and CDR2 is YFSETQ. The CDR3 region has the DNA TGCGCCAGCAGCCGAAACACCGGGGAGCTGTTTTTT. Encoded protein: CASSRNTGELFF.

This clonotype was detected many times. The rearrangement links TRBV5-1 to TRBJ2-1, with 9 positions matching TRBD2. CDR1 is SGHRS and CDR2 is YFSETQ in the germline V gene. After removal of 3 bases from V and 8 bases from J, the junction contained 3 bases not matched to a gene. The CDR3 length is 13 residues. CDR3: CASSSREGDEQFF. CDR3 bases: TGCGCCAGCAGCTCGCGGGAGGGGGATGAGCAGTTCTTC. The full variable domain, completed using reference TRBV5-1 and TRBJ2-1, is KAGVTQTPRYLIKTRGQQVTLSCSPISGHRSVSWYQQTPGQGLQFLFEYFSETQRNKGNFPGRFSGRQFSNSRSEMNVSTLELGDSALYLCASSSREGDEQFFGPGTRLTVL.

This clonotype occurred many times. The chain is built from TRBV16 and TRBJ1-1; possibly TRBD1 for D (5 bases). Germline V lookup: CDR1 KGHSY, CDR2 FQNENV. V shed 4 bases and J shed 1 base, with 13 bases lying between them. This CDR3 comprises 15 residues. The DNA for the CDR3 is TGTGCCAGCAGCCTAGATTTAACAGGGAACACTGAAGCTTTCTTT. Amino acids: CASSLDLTGNTEAFF.